A selection of T cell receptor beta chains follows, all from one sample in a study of Graves' ophthalmopathy and Graves' hyperthyroidism. TCRdb reprocessed the multiplex PCR reads via MiXCR and lists one record per CDR3 protein. The table lists hundreds of thousands of distinct CDR3 sequences, around a fifth of them singletons. Sequenced material: peripheral blood. The origin of the receptors is a woman between 18 and 29 years old with stable Graves' hyperthyroidism. Both conserved end residues are part of each CDR3. D genes are given only for firm matches. A row's size may be missing; if present it is once, few, many or a size class.

abundance	d_gene	v_gene	len	j_gene	CDR3aa	CDR3nt
many	TRBD2	TRBV7-3	15	TRBJ2-7	CASSLGTSGNYEQYF	TGTGCCAGCAGCTTAGGGACTAGCGGAAACTACGAGCAGTACTTC
many	TRBD2	TRBV2	13	TRBJ2-2	CASGGSWVGELFF	TGTGCCAGCGGCGGGAGTTGGGTCGGGGAGCTGTTTTTT
many	TRBD2	TRBV7-6	14	TRBJ2-7	CASSLDAGAYEQYF	TGTGCCAGCAGCTTAGACGCGGGGGCCTACGAGCAGTACTTC
many	TRBD2	TRBV20-1	14	TRBJ2-7	CSAISGRVLYEQYF	TGCAGTGCTATAAGCGGGAGGGTACTCTACGAGCAGTACTTC
many	.	TRBV5-1	14	TRBJ1-5	CASSFDSADQPQHF	TGCGCCAGCAGCTTCGACAGTGCCGATCAGCCCCAGCATTTT
many	TRBD2	TRBV20-1	18	TRBJ2-6	CSARLAGWLSSGANVLTF	TGCAGTGCGAGACTAGCGGGGTGGCTAAGCTCTGGGGCCAACGTCCTGACTTTC
.	TRBD2	TRBV25-1	19	TRBJ2-7	CASSRQGATSGYRAYDQYF	TGTGCCAGCAGCAGACAGGGCGCGACTAGCGGATATCGTGCCTACGATCAGTACTTC
few	TRBD2	TRBV20-1	14	TRBJ2-5	CSVYGLAAQETQYF	TGCAGTGTTTACGGACTAGCGGCACAAGAGACCCAGTACTTC
many	.	TRBV6-5	15	TRBJ1-2	CASSSRRSWGQGYTF	TGTGCCAGCAGTTCCCGGCGCAGTTGGGGGCAAGGCTACACCTTC
many	TRBD1	TRBV7-8	15	TRBJ2-7	CASSPSGQGAYEQYF	TGTGCCAGCAGCCCATCGGGACAGGGGGCCTACGAGCAGTACTTC
few	.	TRBV12-3/TRBV12-4	13	TRBJ1-2	CASSLVAPHGYTF	TGTGCCAGCAGTTTGGTTGCTCCCCATGGCTACACCTTC
.	TRBD1	TRBV5-1	14	TRBJ2-5	CASSNRGRGETQYF	TGCGCCAGCAGTAACAGGGGGCGCGGAGAGACCCAGTACTTC
many	.	TRBV6-1	14	TRBJ2-7	CASSPREFSYEQYF	TGTGCCAGCAGCCCCAGGGAGTTTTCCTACGAGCAGTACTTC
many	TRBD1	TRBV12-3/TRBV12-4	14	TRBJ2-5	CASSGGQGLETQYF	TGTGCCAGCAGTGGCGGACAGGGGTTGGAGACCCAGTACTTC
.	.	TRBV27	15	TRBJ1-1	CASSFQGPPTTEAFF	TGTGCCAGCAGTTTTCAGGGACCGCCGACCACTGAAGCTTTCTTT
many	.	TRBV6-2/TRBV6-3	14	TRBJ2-5	CASSYDMRWETQYF	TGTGCCAGCAGTTACGACATGCGGTGGGAGACCCAGTACTTC
few	TRBD1	TRBV30	13	TRBJ2-7	CAWSGQGVYEQYF	TGTGCCTGGAGTGGCCAGGGGGTCTACGAGCAGTACTTC
many	TRBD2	TRBV20-1	17	TRBJ2-5	CSARGLAGGPAGETQYF	TGCAGTGCTAGGGGACTAGCGGGAGGGCCGGCGGGGGAGACCCAGTACTTC
many	.	TRBV6-2/TRBV6-3	15	TRBJ2-7	CASRKPGSLGYEQYF	TGTGCCAGCAGGAAACCGGGCTCCTTGGGCTACGAGCAGTACTTC
many	.	TRBV29-1	11	TRBJ1-3	CSVPKGNTIYF	TGCAGCGTTCCTAAGGGAAACACCATATATTTT
many	.	TRBV28	14	TRBJ2-4	CASSRPRAKNIQYF	TGTGCCAGCAGCCGCCCACGAGCCAAAAACATTCAGTACTTC
many	.	TRBV19	14	TRBJ2-5	CASSILDSQETQYF	TGTGCCAGTAGTATCCTAGACAGCCAAGAGACCCAGTACTTC
many	.	TRBV6-1	14	TRBJ1-1	CASSQQGRNTEAFF	TGTGCCAGCAGTCAACAGGGTCGGAACACTGAAGCTTTCTTT
many	.	TRBV6-5	15	TRBJ1-2	CASSYSRGNDYGYTF	TGTGCCAGCAGTTACTCGAGGGGAAACGACTATGGCTACACCTTC
many	.	TRBV20-1	14	TRBJ2-7	CSAFQASGFNEQYF	TGCAGTGCCTTTCAGGCTTCGGGTTTCAACGAGCAGTACTTC
.	TRBD1	TRBV24-1	19	TRBJ1-5	CATSDRGQGPPYSNQPQHF	TGTGCCACCAGTGATCGGGGACAGGGACCCCCGTATAGCAATCAGCCCCAGCATTTT
few	TRBD2	TRBV20-1	13	TRBJ2-5	CSACSGSQETQYF	TGCAGTGCTTGTAGCGGGAGCCAAGAGACCCAGTACTTC
.	.	TRBV6-1	15	TRBJ1-3	CASSPDRQSGNTIYF	TGTGCCAGCAGTCCTGACAGACAATCTGGAAACACCATATATTTT
many	.	TRBV9	15	TRBJ1-2	CASSPRDTANYGYTF	TGTGCCAGCAGCCCTCGGGACACCGCCAACTATGGCTACACCTTC
many	.	TRBV6-1	14	TRBJ2-7	CASSDSSRPYEQYF	TGTGCCAGCAGTGATAGTTCCCGTCCCTACGAGCAGTACTTC
many	.	TRBV5-4	14	TRBJ2-5	CASSSSRVQETQYF	TGTGCCAGCAGCTCCTCCCGGGTCCAAGAGACCCAGTACTTC
many	TRBD1	TRBV25-1	15	TRBJ1-2	CASSPPGQPLYGYTF	TGTGCCAGCAGCCCGCCGGGACAGCCGCTTTATGGCTACACCTTC
many	TRBD2	TRBV7-6	18	TRBJ2-7	CASSLAARTSGSSYEQYF	TGTGCCAGCAGCTTAGCGGCCCGGACTAGCGGGAGTTCCTACGAGCAGTACTTC
many	TRBD1	TRBV7-2	15	TRBJ2-2	CASSWGQANTGELFF	TGTGCCAGCAGCTGGGGACAGGCGAACACCGGGGAGCTGTTTTTT
many	.	TRBV2	13	TRBJ1-6	CASTPGFGSPLHF	TGTGCCAGCACCCCGGGGTTTGGTTCACCCCTCCACTTT
many	.	TRBV6-5	13	TRBJ2-5	CASSYARAETQYF	TGTGCCAGCAGTTACGCCAGGGCGGAGACCCAGTACTTC
few	TRBD2	TRBV12-3/TRBV12-4	17	TRBJ2-2	CASSLASGGAGTGELFF	TGTGCCAGCAGTTTGGCTAGCGGGGGGGCTGGAACCGGGGAGCTGTTTTTT
many	.	TRBV5-1	14	TRBJ2-7	CASSLETPTYEQYF	TGCGCCAGCAGCTTGGAGACTCCCACCTACGAGCAGTACTTC
.	TRBD2	TRBV11-2	15	TRBJ2-2	CASSTTSGSSGELFF	TGTGCCAGCAGCACAACTAGCGGGAGTTCCGGGGAGCTGTTTTTT
many	TRBD2	TRBV2	19	TRBJ2-2	CAMTVEGSGRAANTGELFF	TGTGCCATGACCGTGGAGGGTAGCGGGAGGGCCGCGAACACCGGGGAGCTGTTTTTT
many	TRBD1	TRBV12-3/TRBV12-4	14	TRBJ1-2	CASSLGTGVTGYTF	TGTGCCAGCAGTTTAGGGACAGGGGTGACCGGCTACACCTTC
many	.	TRBV2	13	TRBJ2-5	CASRPDLQETQYF	TGTGCCAGCAGACCAGACTTACAAGAGACCCAGTACTTC
.	.	TRBV28	12	TRBJ2-7	CASSLSGLREYF	TGTGCCAGCAGTTTATCGGGGCTCCGGGAGTACTTC